The next 2 T cell receptor beta chains were all read from a single sample in a study of beta chain features in type 1 diabetes. Every bit of the isolated RNA underwent reverse transcription, so sequencing read expressed TCRB transcripts. Assay used: immunoSEQ multiplex PCR; TCRdb lists only in-frame clones, some missing. The top ten clones hold around 1.5% of a sample with about 140,000 clones, about 7% of them seen once. The specimen was central memory CD4+ T cells from blood. All receptors come from a woman aged 25 to 45 in good health.

This clone has only a few counts. The gene calls are TRBV7-3 and TRBJ2-1; 11 nucleotides match TRBD2. In germline, CDR1 is SGHTA, CDR2 FQGTGA. The CDR3 totals 15 residues. V lost 4 bases to trimming and J lost 6 bases; unmatched junction nucleotides: 5. CDR3 sequence (DNA): TGTGCCAGCAGCTCTCAGACTAGCGGGACCAATGAGCAGTTCTTC. Amino acid sequence: CASSSQTSGTNEQFF.

The table lists this clone with a few counts. The V and J genes are TRBV11-2 and TRBJ2-5, with 7 bases that match TRBD2. CDR1 is SGHAT and CDR2 is FQNNGV in the germline V gene. J lost 4 bases, V lost 5 bases, and 13 bases had no gene match. The CDR3 consists of 16 residues. The CDR3 DNA follows: TGTGCCAGCAGCCCGAGGCGGAGCGGGAATATAGAGACCCAGTACTTC. Its translation is CASSPRRSGNIETQYF.